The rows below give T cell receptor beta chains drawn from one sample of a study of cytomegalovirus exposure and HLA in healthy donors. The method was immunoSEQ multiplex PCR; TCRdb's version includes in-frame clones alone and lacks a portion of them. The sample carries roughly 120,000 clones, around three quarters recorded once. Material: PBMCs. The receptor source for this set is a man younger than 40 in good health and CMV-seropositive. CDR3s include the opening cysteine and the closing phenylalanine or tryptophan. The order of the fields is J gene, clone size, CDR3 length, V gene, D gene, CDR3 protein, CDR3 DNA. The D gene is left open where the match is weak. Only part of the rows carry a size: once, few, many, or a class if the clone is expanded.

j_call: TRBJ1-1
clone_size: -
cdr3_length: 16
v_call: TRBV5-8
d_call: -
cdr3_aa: CASSAGGGQVNTEAFF
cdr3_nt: TGTGCCAGCAGCGCTGGGGGAGGACAAGTGAACACTGAAGCTTTCTTT

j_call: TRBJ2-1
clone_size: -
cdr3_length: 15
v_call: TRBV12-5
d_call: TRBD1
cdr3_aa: CASGLGTGDFNEQFF
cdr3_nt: TGTGCTAGTGGTTTGGGGACAGGGGATTTCAATGAGCAGTTCTTC

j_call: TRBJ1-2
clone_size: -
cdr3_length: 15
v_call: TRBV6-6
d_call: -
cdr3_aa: CASSYMFPPEYGYTF
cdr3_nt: TGTGCCAGCAGTTATATGTTTCCGCCGGAGTATGGCTACACCTTC

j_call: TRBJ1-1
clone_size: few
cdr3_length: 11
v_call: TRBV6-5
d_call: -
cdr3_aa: CASSSAYEAFF
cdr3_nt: TGTGCCAGCAGCTCCGCGTACGAAGCTTTCTTT

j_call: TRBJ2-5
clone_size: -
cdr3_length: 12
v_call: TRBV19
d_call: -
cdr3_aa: CASSKPQETQYF
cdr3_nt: TGTGCCAGTAGTAAGCCTCAAGAGACCCAGTACTTC

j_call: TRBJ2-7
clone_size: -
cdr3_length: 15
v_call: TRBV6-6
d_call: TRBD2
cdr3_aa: CASSYSGLAGYEQYF
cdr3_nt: TGTGCCAGCAGTTACTCAGGACTAGCGGGGTACGAGCAGTACTTC

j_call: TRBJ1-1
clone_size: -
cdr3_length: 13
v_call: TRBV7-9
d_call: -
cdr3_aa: CASSLQGNTEAFF
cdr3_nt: TGTGCCAGCAGTCTCCAGGGGAACACTGAAGCTTTCTTT

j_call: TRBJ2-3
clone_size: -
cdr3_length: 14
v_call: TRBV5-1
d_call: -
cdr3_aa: CASSLSVSTDTQYF
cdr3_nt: TGCGCCAGCAGCTTGTCGGTTAGCACAGATACGCAGTATTTT

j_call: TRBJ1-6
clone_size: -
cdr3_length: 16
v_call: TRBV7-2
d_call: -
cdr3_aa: CASRFTQGDYNSPLHF
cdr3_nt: TGTGCCAGCAGATTTACACAGGGCGATTATAATTCACCCCTCCACTTT

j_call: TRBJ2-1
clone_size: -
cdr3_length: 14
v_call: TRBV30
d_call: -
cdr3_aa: CAWATGTGVGEQFF
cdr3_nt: TGTGCCTGGGCCACCGGGACTGGGGTGGGTGAGCAGTTCTTC

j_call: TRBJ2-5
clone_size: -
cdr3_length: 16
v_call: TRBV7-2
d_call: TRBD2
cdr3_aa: CASSLAGTSFWETQYF
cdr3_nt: TGTGCCAGCAGCTTAGCGGGGACTAGCTTTTGGGAGACCCAGTACTTC

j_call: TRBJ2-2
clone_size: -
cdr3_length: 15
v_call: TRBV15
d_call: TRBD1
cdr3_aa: CATSGGTGNTGELFF
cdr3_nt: TGTGCCACCAGCGGCGGGACAGGGAACACCGGGGAGCTGTTTTTT

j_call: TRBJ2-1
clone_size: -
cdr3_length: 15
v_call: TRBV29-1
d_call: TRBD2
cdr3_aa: CSVEGTSGTYNEQFF
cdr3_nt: TGCAGCGTTGAAGGGACTAGCGGGACTTACAATGAGCAGTTCTTC

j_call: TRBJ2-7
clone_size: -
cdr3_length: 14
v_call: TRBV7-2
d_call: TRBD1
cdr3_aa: CASSRDRVMYEQYF
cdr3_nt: TGTGCCAGCAGCAGAGACAGGGTCATGTACGAGCAGTACTTC

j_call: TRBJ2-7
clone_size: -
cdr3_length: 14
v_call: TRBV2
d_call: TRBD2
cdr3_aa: CASSGLAGGYEQYF
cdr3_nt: TGTGCCAGCAGCGGACTAGCGGGGGGTTACGAGCAGTACTTC

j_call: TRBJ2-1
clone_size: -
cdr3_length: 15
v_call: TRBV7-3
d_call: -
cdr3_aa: CASSQGLFSYNEQFF
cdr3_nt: TGTGCCAGCAGTCAGGGACTCTTCTCCTACAATGAGCAGTTCTTC

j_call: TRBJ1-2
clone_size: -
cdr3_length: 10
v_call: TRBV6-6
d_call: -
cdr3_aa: CAVKGNGYTF
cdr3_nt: TGTGCTGTCAAGGGGAATGGCTACACCTTC

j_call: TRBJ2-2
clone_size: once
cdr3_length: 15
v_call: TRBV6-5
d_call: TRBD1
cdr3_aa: CASRDRGRDTGELFF
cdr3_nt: TGTGCCAGCCGGGACAGGGGGAGGGACACCGGGGAGCTGTTTTTT

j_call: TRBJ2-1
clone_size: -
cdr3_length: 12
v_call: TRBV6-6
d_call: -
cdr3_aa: CASRSQGNKQFF
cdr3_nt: TGTGCCAGCAGATCCCAGGGGAATAAGCAGTTCTTC

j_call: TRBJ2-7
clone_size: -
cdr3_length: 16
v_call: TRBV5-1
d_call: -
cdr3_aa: CASSLGFGTIGGEQYF
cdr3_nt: TGCGCCAGCAGCTTGGGTTTCGGCACAATAGGGGGCGAGCAGTACTTC

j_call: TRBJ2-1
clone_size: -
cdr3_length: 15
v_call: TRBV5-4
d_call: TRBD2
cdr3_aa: CASSFRLAEYNEQFF
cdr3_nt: TGTGCCAGCAGCTTTCGTCTAGCGGAGTACAATGAGCAGTTCTTC

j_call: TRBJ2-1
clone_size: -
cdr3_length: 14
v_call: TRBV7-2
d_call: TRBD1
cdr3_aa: CASTLDRESNEQFF
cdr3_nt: TGTGCCAGCACCCTGGACAGGGAGAGCAATGAGCAGTTCTTC

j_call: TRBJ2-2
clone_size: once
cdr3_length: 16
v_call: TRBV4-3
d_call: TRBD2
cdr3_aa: CASSQTSGRGTGELFF
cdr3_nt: TGCGCCAGCAGCCAAACTAGCGGGAGAGGCACCGGGGAGCTGTTTTTT

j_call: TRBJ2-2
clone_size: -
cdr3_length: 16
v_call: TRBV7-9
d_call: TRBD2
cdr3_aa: CSSSLAGLGHTGELFF
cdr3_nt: TGTTCCAGCAGCTTAGCGGGGCTAGGGCACACCGGGGAGCTGTTTTTT

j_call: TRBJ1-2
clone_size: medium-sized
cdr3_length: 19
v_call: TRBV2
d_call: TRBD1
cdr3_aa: CASSEKGGTGGTLYYGYTF
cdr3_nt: TGTGCCAGCAGTGAAAAGGGAGGGACAGGGGGGACCCTCTACTATGGCTACACCTTC

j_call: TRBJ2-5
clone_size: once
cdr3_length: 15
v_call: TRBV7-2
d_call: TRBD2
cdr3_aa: CASSWGGTSQETQYF
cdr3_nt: TGTGCCAGCAGCTGGGGGGGAACGTCTCAAGAGACCCAGTACTTC

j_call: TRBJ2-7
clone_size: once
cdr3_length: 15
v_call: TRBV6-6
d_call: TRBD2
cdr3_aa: CASSWTSGIFYEQYF
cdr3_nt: TGTGCCAGCAGTTGGACTAGCGGGATTTTCTACGAGCAGTACTTC

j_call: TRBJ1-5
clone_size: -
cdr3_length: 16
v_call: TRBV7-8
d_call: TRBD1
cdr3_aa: CASSFYGTGGDQPQHF
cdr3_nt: TGTGCCAGCAGCTTTTACGGGACAGGGGGGGATCAGCCCCAGCATTTT

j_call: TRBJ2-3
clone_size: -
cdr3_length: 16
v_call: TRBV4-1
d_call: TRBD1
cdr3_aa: CASSPTGQGVSDTQYF
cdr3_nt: TGCGCCAGCAGCCCAACCGGACAGGGGGTCTCAGATACGCAGTATTTT

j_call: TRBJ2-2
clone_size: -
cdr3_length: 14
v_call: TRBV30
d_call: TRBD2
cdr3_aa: CARGGEVAVGELFF
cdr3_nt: TGTGCCCGTGGGGGGGAGGTAGCGGTCGGGGAGCTGTTTTTT

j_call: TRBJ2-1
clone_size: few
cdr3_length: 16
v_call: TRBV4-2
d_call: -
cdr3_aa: CASSQDMAASYNEQFF
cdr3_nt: TGTGCCAGCAGCCAAGATATGGCAGCGTCCTACAATGAGCAGTTCTTC

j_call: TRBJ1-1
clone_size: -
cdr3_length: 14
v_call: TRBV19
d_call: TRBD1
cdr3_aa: CASSILEGAPKAFF
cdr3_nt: TGTGCCAGTAGTATCCTAGAGGGGGCGCCGAAAGCTTTCTTT

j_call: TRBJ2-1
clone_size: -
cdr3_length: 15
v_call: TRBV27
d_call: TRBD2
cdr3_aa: CASSGRLAGWDEQFF
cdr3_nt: TGTGCCAGCAGTGGAAGACTAGCGGGTTGGGATGAGCAGTTCTTC

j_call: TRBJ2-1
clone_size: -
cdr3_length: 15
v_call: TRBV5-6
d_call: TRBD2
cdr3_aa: CASSFAGGPFNEQFF
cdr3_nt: TGTGCCAGCAGCTTCGCGGGGGGGCCATTTAATGAGCAGTTCTTC

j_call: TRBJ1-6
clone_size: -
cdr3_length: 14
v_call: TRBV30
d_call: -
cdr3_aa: CAENWAGLSSPLHF
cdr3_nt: TGTGCTGAGAATTGGGCAGGGTTGTCTTCACCCCTCCACTTT

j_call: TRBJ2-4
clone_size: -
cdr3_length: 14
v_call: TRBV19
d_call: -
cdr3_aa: CASSIQLAKNIQYF
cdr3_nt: TGTGCCAGTAGTATTCAGTTAGCCAAAAACATTCAGTACTTC

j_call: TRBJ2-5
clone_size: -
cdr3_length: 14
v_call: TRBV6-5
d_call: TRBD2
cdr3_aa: CASSPSGAWETQYF
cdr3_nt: TGTGCCAGCAGCCCCAGCGGGGCCTGGGAGACCCAGTACTTC

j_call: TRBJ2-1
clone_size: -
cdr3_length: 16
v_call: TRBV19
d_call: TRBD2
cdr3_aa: CASRPGLAGGRFEQFF
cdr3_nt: TGTGCCAGTAGACCGGGACTAGCGGGAGGTCGGTTTGAGCAGTTCTTC

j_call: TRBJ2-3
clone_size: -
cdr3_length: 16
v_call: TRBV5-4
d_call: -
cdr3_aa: CASSRRGGTGTDTQYF
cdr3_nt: TGTGCCAGCAGCAGGCGGGGCGGGACTGGCACAGATACGCAGTATTTT

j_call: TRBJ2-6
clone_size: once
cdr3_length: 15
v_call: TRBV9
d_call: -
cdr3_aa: CASSAGYSGANVLTF
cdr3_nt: TGTGCCAGCAGCGCAGGATACTCTGGGGCCAACGTCCTGACTTTC

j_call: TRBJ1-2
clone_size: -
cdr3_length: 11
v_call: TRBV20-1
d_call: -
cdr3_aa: CSVTQGYGYTF
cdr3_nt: TGCAGTGTAACACAGGGCTATGGCTACACCTTC

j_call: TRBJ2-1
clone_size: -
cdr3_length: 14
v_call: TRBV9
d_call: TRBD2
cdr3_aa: CASSLGTSHNEQFF
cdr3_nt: TGTGCCAGCAGCCTAGGGACTAGCCACAATGAGCAGTTCTTC

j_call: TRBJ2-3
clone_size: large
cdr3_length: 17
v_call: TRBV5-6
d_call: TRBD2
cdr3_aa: CASSPRGLAGNTDTQYF
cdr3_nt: TGTGCCAGCAGCCCTAGGGGGCTAGCGGGGAACACAGATACGCAGTATTTT

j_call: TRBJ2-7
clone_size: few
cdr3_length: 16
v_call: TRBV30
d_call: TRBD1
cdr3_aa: CAWTKTGATGAYEQYF
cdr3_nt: TGTGCCTGGACTAAAACAGGGGCGACAGGAGCCTACGAGCAGTACTTC

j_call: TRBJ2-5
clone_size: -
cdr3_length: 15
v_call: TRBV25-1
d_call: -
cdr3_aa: CSHHPLTDCQETQYF
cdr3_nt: TGTTCCCACCACCCATTGACAGATTGCCAAGAGACCCAGTACTTC

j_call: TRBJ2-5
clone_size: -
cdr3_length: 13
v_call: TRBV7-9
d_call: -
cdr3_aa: CASSLSGGKTQYF
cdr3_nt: TGTGCCAGCAGCTTATCAGGAGGGAAGACCCAGTACTTC

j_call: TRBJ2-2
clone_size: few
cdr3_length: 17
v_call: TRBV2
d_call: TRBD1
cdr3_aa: CATSGRTGTGELGELFF
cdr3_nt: TGTGCCACCAGTGGTCGTACCGGGACAGGGGAATTGGGGGAGCTGTTTTTT

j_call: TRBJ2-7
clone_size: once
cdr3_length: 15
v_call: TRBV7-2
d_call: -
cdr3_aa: CASSLDPGIGYEQYF
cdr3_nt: TGTGCCAGCAGCTTAGATCCGGGTATCGGCTACGAGCAGTACTTC

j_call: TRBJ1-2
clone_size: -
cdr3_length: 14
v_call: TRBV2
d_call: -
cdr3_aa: CASSEAWGVYGYTF
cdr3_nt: TGTGCCAGCAGTGAAGCATGGGGGGTTTATGGCTACACCTTC

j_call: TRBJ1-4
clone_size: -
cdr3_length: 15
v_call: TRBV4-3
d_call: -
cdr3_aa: CASSQPRGRSEKLFF
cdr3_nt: TGCGCCAGCAGCCAGCCACGAGGGCGAAGTGAAAAACTGTTTTTT

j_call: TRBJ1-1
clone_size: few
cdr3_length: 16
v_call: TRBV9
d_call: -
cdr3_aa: CASSVAADMGHTEAFF
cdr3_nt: TGTGCCAGCAGCGTAGCTGCTGACATGGGTCACACTGAAGCTTTCTTT

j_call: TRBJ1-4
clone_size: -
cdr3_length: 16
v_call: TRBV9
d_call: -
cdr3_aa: CASSVGGGTRGEKLFF
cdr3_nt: TGTGCCAGCAGCGTAGGAGGAGGGACTCGAGGTGAAAAACTGTTTTTT

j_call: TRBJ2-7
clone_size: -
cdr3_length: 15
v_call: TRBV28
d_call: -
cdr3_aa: CASSDRRGLYYEQYF
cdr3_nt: TGTGCCAGCAGCGATAGGCGGGGGCTTTACTACGAGCAGTACTTC

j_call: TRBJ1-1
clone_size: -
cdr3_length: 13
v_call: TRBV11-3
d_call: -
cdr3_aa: CASSVAGVTEAFF
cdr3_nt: TGTGCCAGCAGCGTGGCGGGCGTCACTGAAGCTTTCTTT

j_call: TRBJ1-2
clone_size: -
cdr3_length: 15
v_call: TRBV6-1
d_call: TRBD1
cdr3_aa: CASSESRGHWDGYTF
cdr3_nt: TGTGCCAGCAGTGAAAGCAGGGGGCATTGGGATGGCTACACCTTC

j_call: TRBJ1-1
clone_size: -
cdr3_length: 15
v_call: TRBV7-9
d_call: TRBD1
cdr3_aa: CASSLRQGAGTEAFF
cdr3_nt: TGTGCCAGCAGCTTACGACAGGGGGCTGGGACTGAAGCTTTCTTT

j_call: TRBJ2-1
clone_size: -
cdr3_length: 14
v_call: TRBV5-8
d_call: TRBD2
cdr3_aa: CASSRMTSSNEQFF
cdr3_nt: TGTGCCAGCAGCCGAATGACTAGCAGTAATGAGCAGTTCTTC

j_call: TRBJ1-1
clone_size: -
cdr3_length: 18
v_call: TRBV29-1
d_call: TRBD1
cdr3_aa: CSVGGRSDRGRGGTEAFF
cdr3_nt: TGCAGCGTTGGAGGTCGCTCGGACAGGGGGCGAGGTGGCACTGAAGCTTTCTTT

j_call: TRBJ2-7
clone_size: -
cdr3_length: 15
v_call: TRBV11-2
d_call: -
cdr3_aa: CASSLGLGEGYEQYF
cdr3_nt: TGTGCCAGCAGCTTAGGGCTGGGCGAGGGCTACGAGCAGTACTTC

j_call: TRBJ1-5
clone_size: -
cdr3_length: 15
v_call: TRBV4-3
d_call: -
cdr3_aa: CASSHVPSINQPQHF
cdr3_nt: TGCGCCAGCAGCCATGTACCGAGTATCAATCAGCCCCAGCATTTT